The text below deals with one T cell receptor beta chain. Original methodology: Quantification of nucleated cells was approximated via reference gene primer amplification. Only in-frame clones appear in the TCRdb table, and some are missing; sequencing was by immunoSEQ multiplex PCR. Clone size and V and J calls were adopted from that table, with D and trimming inferred from the DNA. The table records more than 130,000 clones, approximately 84% of them present only once. These data belong to a study of blood T cell repertoires in COVID-19. Germline assignment: CDR1 KGHSH and CDR2 LQKENI. V was pared by 3 bases and J by 5 bases, with 11 bases between. The CDR3 consists of 13 residues.

This chain joins TRBV18 and TRBJ2-7; tentatively, D is TRBD1 (5 bases). Material: peripheral blood. The source of this sequence is a human donor in a cohort sampled during active COVID-19. CDR3 loop: CASSPQGNNEQYF. The DNA of the CDR3 is TGTGCCAGCTCACCCCAGGGAAACAACGAGCAGTACTTC.